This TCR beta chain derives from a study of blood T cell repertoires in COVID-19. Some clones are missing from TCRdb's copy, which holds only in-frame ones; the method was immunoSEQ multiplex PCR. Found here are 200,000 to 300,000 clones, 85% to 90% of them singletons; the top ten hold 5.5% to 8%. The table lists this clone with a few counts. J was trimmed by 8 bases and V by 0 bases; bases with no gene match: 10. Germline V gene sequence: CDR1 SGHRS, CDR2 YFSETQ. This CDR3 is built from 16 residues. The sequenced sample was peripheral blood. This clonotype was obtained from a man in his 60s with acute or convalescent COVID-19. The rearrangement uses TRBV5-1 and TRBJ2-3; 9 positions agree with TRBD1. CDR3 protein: CASSLEGTGTIATQYF. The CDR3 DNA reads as TGCGCCAGCAGCTTGGAGGGGACAGGGACAATAGCTACGCAGTATTTT.